This TCR beta chain was sequenced in a study of T cells expressing NK-cell markers. Study details: The TCR beta repertoires were obtained from sorted CD3+CD56+NKG2C+, CD3+CD56+NKG2C- and CD3+CD56-NKG2C+ T cells. Within the sequenced cohort of eight donors, seven exhibited HCMV seropositivity and one was seronegative.

Germline loops: CDR1 DFQATT, CDR2 SNEGSKA (reference sequence). This CDR3 has 18 amino acids. TCRdb re-called the 5' RACE reads and catalogs CDR3 proteins one per entry, DNA excluded. This sample lists 450,000 to 600,000 distinct CDR3 sequences; its ten largest clones have under 4.5%. Overall study results and limits: The CD3+CD56-NKG2C+ fraction of several donors was likewise dominated by these clonotypes.

For this clonotype: The antigen is not known.

This rearrangement joins TRBV20-1 to TRBJ1-1. Sequenced sample: blood T cells: a sorted CD56 or NKG2C T cell subset, CD4+ or CD8+ T cells, or bulk PBMC T cells (not recorded which). This receptor was identified in a young man in good health. CDR3 sequence reads: CSAPLAGSRKIKNTEAFF.